One and the same sample provided the 28 T cell receptor beta chains below, sequenced in a study of a mutant IDH1 vaccine in newly diagnosed glioma. Here immunoSEQ multiplex PCR was the method, and the copy in TCRdb shows in-frame clones only, minus some. The top ten clones hold less than 15% of a sample with approximately 67,000 clones, approximately 87% of them seen once. Time point denoted: week 23, last vaccination. The study gave 300 ug of mutant IDH1 20-mer peptide per vaccine dose, with topical imiquimod. Their cognate antigens are unknown. The sample here was PBMCs, taken from a glioma patient whose treatment included an IDH1 peptide vaccine. These TCRs come from a man aged 18 to 29 with glioma.

As concerns this clone: This same CDR3 is encoded by further DNA sequences in the sample. The chain recombines TRBV7-9 with TRBJ2-5; D ambiguous. The CDR3 spans 13 residues. The V and J ends lost 1 base and 2 bases respectively, with 5 bases between them. Looked up from germline, CDR1 is SEHNR and CDR2 is FQNEAQ (reference sequence). CDR3 nucleotides: TGTGCCAGCAGCTTAGTAGTGCAAGAGACCCAGTACTTC. This encodes CASSLVVQETQYF.

In regard to this clone: The junction departs from the called germline gene at one end, perhaps through a read error. The chain recombines TRBV19 with TRBJ1-1; no clear D gene. The CDR3 contains 12 residues. Germline V lookup: CDR1 LNHDA, CDR2 SQIVND (reference sequence). The CDR3: CASSATDVHRAF. The CDR3 DNA reads TGTGCCAGTAGTGCGACCGACGTCCATCGAGCCTTT. Combining the CDR3 with reference TRBV19 and TRBJ1-1 gives the whole variable domain DGGITQSPKYLFRKEGQNVTLSCEQNLNHDAMYWYRQDPGQGLRLIYYSQIVNDFQKGDIAEGYSVSREKKESFPLTVTSAQKNPTAFYLCASSATDVHRAFGQGTRLTVV.

This chain joins TRBV20-1 and TRBJ1-1, with unresolved D. Looked up from germline, CDR1 is DFQATT and CDR2 is SNEGSKA (reference sequence). V shed 3 bases and J shed 8 bases, with 10 bases lying between them. CDR3 length: 11 amino acids. CDR3 protein: CSARLTLEAFF. The CDR3, as DNA: TGCAGTGCTAGGCTAACCCTAGAAGCTTTCTTT.

As for this clone: Germline is not matched at one junction end, which may reflect a read error. The gene calls are TRBV14 and TRBJ1-3, with D unclear. Per germline, CDR1 SGHDN and CDR2 FVKESK. The CDR3 contains 13 residues. DNA for the CDR3: TGTGCCAGCAGCCGTTTCTCTGGAAGCACCATATATTTT. Encoded protein: CASSRFSGSTIYF.

The gene calls are TRBV18 and TRBJ2-6; D ambiguous. The V and J ends lost 3 bases and 0 bases respectively, with 9 bases between them. This CDR3 is 16 amino acids long. The germline V gene has CDR1 KGHSH and CDR2 LQKENI. For the CDR3, the DNA is TGTGCCAGCTCACCGAGTGTCAGCTCTGGGGCCAACGTCCTGACTTTC. Translating gives CASSPSVSSGANVLTF.

This chain uses TRBV19 with TRBJ1-1; 7 nucleotides line up with TRBD1. Germline trimming cut 8 bases from V and 1 base from J; bases unmatched to any gene: 7. Germline lookup yields CDR1 LNHDA and CDR2 SQIVND (reference sequence). There are 14 residues in the CDR3. CDR3 nucleotide sequence: TGTGCCAGTTTAAGCAGGGGGTCGAACACTGAAGCTTTCTTT. Amino acids: CASLSRGSNTEAFF.

In DNA form, the CDR3 reads TGCGCCAGCAGCCAAGAGCAGAAAGGGGTTAAAGAGACCCAGTACTTC. Translating it yields CASSQEQKGVKETQYF. V usage is TRBV4-1 and J usage is TRBJ2-5; tentatively, D is TRBD1 (5 bases). V was shortened by 0 bases and J by 3 bases, with 14 bases between the two germline ends. This CDR3 region has 16 residues. Germline CDR1 reads MGHRA; CDR2 reads YSYEKL.

CDR3 loop: CASSQGDWLQETQYF. CDR3 DNA sequence: TGTGCCAGCAGCCAAGGGGACTGGCTACAAGAGACCCAGTACTTC. The rearrangement joins TRBV14 to TRBJ2-5; D is perhaps TRBD2 (6 bases). The CDR3 is made up of 15 amino acids. Germline CDR1 is SGHDN and CDR2 is FVKESK. Trimming stripped 1 base from V and 2 bases from J, with 11 bases between.

This chain connects TRBV15 to TRBJ2-7; D uncertain. The CDR3 contains 13 residues. Germline-derived CDR1 and CDR2 are LNHNV and YYDKDF (reference sequence). Trimming took 0 bases from V and 4 from J, leaving 7 bases between them. The CDR3 nucleotides read TGTGCCACCAGCAGAGATCTTAGTTACGAGCAGTACTTC. Its protein is CATSRDLSYEQYF.

The chain links TRBV19 to TRBJ1-5, with a tentative D call TRBD1 (5 bases). The V and J ends lost 3 bases and 2 bases respectively, with 8 bases between them. CDR1 is LNHDA, CDR2 SQIVND, per germline (reference sequence). The CDR3 has 14 amino acids. DNA of the CDR3: TGTGCCAGTAGTATTACGACAGGCAATCAGCCCCAGCATTTT. It encodes CASSITTGNQPQHF.

The gene calls are TRBV5-1 and TRBJ1-3; 7 nucleotides line up with TRBD1. Looked up from germline, CDR1 is SGHRS and CDR2 is YFSETQ. V gave up 0 bases and J gave up 2 bases; unmatched junction bases: 5. The CDR3 consists of 16 residues. CDR3 sequence (DNA): TGCGCCAGCAGCTTGGTGGGGACAGAGGCTGGAAACACCATATATTTT. As protein: CASSLVGTEAGNTIYF.

The CDR3 loop reads CASIRDRVSGANVLTF. CDR3 coding DNA: TGCGCCAGCATAAGGGACAGAGTCTCTGGGGCCAACGTCCTGACTTTC. V is TRBV5-1 and J is TRBJ2-6; 7 bases align to TRBD1. The CDR3 runs to 16 residues. The germline V gene encodes CDR1 SGHRS and CDR2 YFSETQ. V gave up 6 bases and J gave up 0 bases; unmatched junction bases: 6. Combining the CDR3 with reference TRBV5-1 and TRBJ2-6 gives the whole variable domain KAGVTQTPRYLIKTRGQQVTLSCSPISGHRSVSWYQQTPGQGLQFLFEYFSETQRNKGNFPGRFSGRQFSNSRSEMNVSTLELGDSALYLCASIRDRVSGANVLTFGAGSRLTVL.

The chain has TRBV18 and TRBJ2-5; 9 bases agree with TRBD1. From germline, CDR1 is KGHSH and CDR2 LQKENI. The CDR3 totals 17 residues. J lost 4 bases, V lost 1 base, and 10 bases had no gene match. The CDR3 nucleotides read TGTGCCAGCTCACCACTACGGACAGGGGTACTCCGAGAGACCCAGTACTTC. This codes for CASSPLRTGVLRETQYF.

This clone has more than one count but fewer than ten. V usage is TRBV6-5 and J usage is TRBJ1-1, with D perhaps TRBD1 (6 bases). This CDR3 is 13 amino acids long. The germline V and J ends were trimmed by 7 bases and 3 bases, with 12 bases remaining between them. Germline CDR1 reads MNHEY; CDR2 reads SVGAGI. The CDR3 sequence is CASKTDSDTEAFF. CDR3 nucleotide sequence: TGTGCCAGCAAAACGGACAGTGACACTGAAGCTTTCTTT.

In its sample, this clone was seen once. The J gene is TRBJ1-1, the V gene TRBV15, with D possibly being TRBD1 (5 bases). The CDR3 runs to 17 residues. Trimming cost V 5 bases and J 3 bases, with 22 bases left between them. Germline-derived CDR1 and CDR2 are LNHNV and YYDKDF (reference sequence). The CDR3 sequence is CATSRAGDLYPDTEAFF. The CDR3 coding sequence is TGTGCCACCAGCCGAGCGGGGGACCTTTACCCGGACACTGAAGCTTTCTTT.

The sample holds a few counts of this clone. The V gene is TRBV7-9, the J gene TRBJ1-1; the match to TRBD1 covers 7 bases. From germline, CDR1 is SEHNR and CDR2 FQNEAQ (reference sequence). There are 16 residues in the CDR3. Trimming cost V 2 bases and J 1 base; bases outside gene matches: 7. The CDR3, as DNA: TGTGCCAGCAGCTTAAGGGGAACAGGGGAGAACACTGAAGCTTTCTTT. Its translation: CASSLRGTGENTEAFF. The full variable domain, in which reference TRBV7-9 and TRBJ1-1 provide the parts outside the CDR3, is DTGVSQNPRHKITKRGQNVTFRCDPISEHNRLYWYRQTLGQGPEFLTYFQNEAQLEKSRLLSDRFSAERPKGSFSTLEIQRTEQGDSAMYLCASSLRGTGENTEAFFGQGTRLTVV.

The V gene is TRBV9, the J gene TRBJ2-1; 9 positions agree with TRBD1. CDR1 and CDR2 (germline): SGDLS, YYNGEE. The CDR3 consists of 17 residues. Trimming removed 2 bases from V and 1 base from J; junction bases left unmatched: 7. CDR3 residues: CASSVDRGGLSYNEQFF. The CDR3 DNA is TGTGCCAGCAGCGTGGACAGGGGAGGGTTATCCTACAATGAGCAGTTCTTC.

This rearrangement joins TRBV27 to TRBJ1-1; D is possibly TRBD1 (5 bases). V lost 8 bases and J 0 bases, leaving 13 bases between the germline ends. Germline CDR1 MNHEY, CDR2 SMNVEV (reference sequence). The CDR3 has 14 amino acids. CDR3 amino acids: CASGAGLMNTEAFF. The CDR3 region has the DNA TGTGCCAGCGGGGCGGGACTCATGAACACTGAAGCTTTCTTT.

The V call is TRBV30, the J call TRBJ1-4; possible D gene TRBD1, 6 bases. Trimming took off 0 bases at V and 5 bases at J, with 13 bases between the two ends. Germline lookup yields CDR1 GTSNPN and CDR2 SVGIG (reference sequence). The CDR3 runs 15 residues. The CDR3 region has the DNA TGTGCCTGGAGTGTAGAACAGGGTGCAAATGAAAAACTGTTTTTT. Translating it yields CAWSVEQGANEKLFF.

The chain couples TRBV19 to TRBJ1-1; D remains ambiguous. In germline, CDR1 is LNHDA, CDR2 SQIVND (reference sequence). The V gene lost 5 bases and the J gene lost 0 bases, with 7 bases spanning the gap. This CDR3 contains 13 residues. CDR3 loop: CASSPYMNTEAFF. As DNA, the CDR3 is TGTGCCAGTAGTCCGTATATGAACACTGAAGCTTTCTTT.

The rearrangement joins TRBV7-8 to TRBJ1-1, with 8 nucleotides matching TRBD1. The V segment lost 5 bases and the J segment 5 bases; nucleotides outside the gene matches: 7. The germline CDR1 and CDR2 sequences are SGHVS and FQNEAQ. The CDR3 covers 14 residues. DNA for the CDR3: TGTGCCAGCAGCCCAACAGGGGGGAGGACTGAAGCTTTCTTT. This sequence encodes CASSPTGGRTEAFF.

V and J are TRBV9 and TRBJ2-6; possibly TRBD1 for D (5 bases). Germline assignment: CDR1 SGDLS and CDR2 YYNGEE. CDR3 length: 20 residues. Trimming removed 0 bases from V and 0 bases from J, with 19 bases in between. The CDR3 DNA reads as TGTGCCAGCAGCGTAGGGGTCAATAGGCAGGGCCCCTCTGGGGCCAACGTCCTGACTTTC. Translating gives CASSVGVNRQGPSGANVLTF.

Concerning this clone itself: The germline gene is not matched at one end of the junction; a read error may be the cause. The genes are TRBV27 and TRBJ2-1, with 7 bases fitting TRBD1. The CDR3 runs to 16 residues. The germline CDR1 and CDR2 sequences are MNHEY and SMNVEV (reference sequence). CDR3 protein: CASSQLSGQSFNEQFF. For the CDR3, the DNA is TGTGCCAGCAGTCAATTGTCGGGACAGTCCTTCAATGAGCAGTTCTTC.

The chain links TRBV6-5 to TRBJ2-3; 7 positions match TRBD2. This CDR3 contains 14 residues. CDR1 is MNHEY and CDR2 is SVGAGI in the germline V gene. V trimming: 6 bases; J trimming: 4 bases; junction bases outside the gene matches: 7. The CDR3 is CASRRVAGPDTQYF. CDR3 bases: TGTGCCAGCAGAAGGGTAGCGGGCCCAGATACGCAGTATTTT.

This clone has a single count. The chain uses TRBV11-2 and TRBJ2-7; 9 bases are a match to TRBD1. Germline V lookup: CDR1 SGHAT, CDR2 FQNNGV. J gave up 7 bases and V 1 base, and 8 bases lay outside the gene matches. The CDR3 loop spans 15 amino acids. This CDR3 reads CASSLGGTGTIEQYF. CDR3 in DNA: TGTGCCAGCAGCTTAGGGGGGACAGGGACTATAGAGCAGTACTTC.

The chain combines TRBV5-1 with TRBJ2-3; 7 positions match TRBD1. Germline V CDR1 and CDR2: SGHRS, YFSETQ. The V and J ends lost 3 bases and 5 bases, in that order; junction bases with no gene match: 12. CDR3 size: 16 residues. CDR3 coding DNA: TGCGCCAGCAGCTGGGACAGCAGTGGTAGTGTAGATACGCAGTATTTT. It yields the protein CASSWDSSGSVDTQYF. The entire variable domain, with the rest obtained from reference TRBV5-1 and TRBJ2-3, is as follows: KAGVTQTPRYLIKTRGQQVTLSCSPISGHRSVSWYQQTPGQGLQFLFEYFSETQRNKGNFPGRFSGRQFSNSRSEMNVSTLELGDSALYLCASSWDSSGSVDTQYFGPGTRLTVL.

The CDR3 DNA reads as TGTGCCAGCAGTTTAGGCGCAGGGTTGAACACTGAAGCTTTCTTT. The encoded protein is CASSLGAGLNTEAFF. The rearrangement joins TRBV27 to TRBJ1-1; D possibly corresponds to TRBD1 (5 bases). Trimming took 2 bases from V and 0 from J, leaving 10 bases between them. The length of the CDR3 is 15 residues. Germline V CDR1 and CDR2: MNHEY, SMNVEV (reference sequence).

The table lists this clone with a few counts. The chain employs TRBV5-1 and TRBJ1-1; TRBD1 is a possible D gene (5 bases). CDR3 length: 14 amino acids. Trimming pared 2 bases from V and 6 bases from J, leaving 14 bases between. Per germline, CDR1 SGHRS and CDR2 YFSETQ. Here the CDR3 reads CASSFGAQSSEAFF. The CDR3 nucleotides read TGCGCCAGCAGCTTTGGGGCGCAAAGCTCTGAAGCTTTCTTT.